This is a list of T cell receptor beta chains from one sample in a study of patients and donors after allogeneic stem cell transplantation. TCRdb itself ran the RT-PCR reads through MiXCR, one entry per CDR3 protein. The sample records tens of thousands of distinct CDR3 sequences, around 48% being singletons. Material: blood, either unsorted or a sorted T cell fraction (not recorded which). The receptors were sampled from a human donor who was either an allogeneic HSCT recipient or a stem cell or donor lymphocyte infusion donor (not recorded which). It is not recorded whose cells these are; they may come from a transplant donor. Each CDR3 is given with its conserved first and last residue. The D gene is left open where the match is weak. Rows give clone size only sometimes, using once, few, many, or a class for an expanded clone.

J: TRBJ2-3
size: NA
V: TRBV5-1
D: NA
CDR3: CASSPGPTQDTQYF
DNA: TGCGCCAGCAGCCCCGGCCCCACCCAAGATACGCAGTATTTT

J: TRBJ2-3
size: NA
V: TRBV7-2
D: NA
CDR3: CASSLRPPGDTSTDTQYF
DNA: TGTGCCAGCAGCCTACGACCCCCCGGTGATACTAGCACAGATACGCAGTATTTT

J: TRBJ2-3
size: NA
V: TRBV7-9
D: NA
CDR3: CASSFEDTQYF
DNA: TGTGCCAGCAGCTTCGAAGATACGCAGTATTTT

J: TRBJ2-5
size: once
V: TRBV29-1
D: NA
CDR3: CSAGVGETQYF
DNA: TGCAGCGCCGGGGTTGGGGAGACCCAGTACTTC

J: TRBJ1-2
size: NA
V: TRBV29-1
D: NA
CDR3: CSVADNYGYTF
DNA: TGCAGCGTTGCAGACAACTATGGCTACACCTTC

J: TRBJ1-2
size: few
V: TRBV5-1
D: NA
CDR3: CASSLGQGKRDGYTF
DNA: TGCGCCAGCAGCTTGGGCCAGGGGAAAAGGGATGGCTACACCTTC

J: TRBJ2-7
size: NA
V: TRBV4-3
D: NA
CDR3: CASSQETSYEQYF
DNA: TGCGCCAGCAGCCAAGAAACTAGCTACGAGCAGTACTTC

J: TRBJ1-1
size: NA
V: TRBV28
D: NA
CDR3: CATGLLNTEAFF
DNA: TGTGCCACGGGGCTTCTGAACACTGAAGCTTTCTTT

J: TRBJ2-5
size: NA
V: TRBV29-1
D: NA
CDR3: CSGRRGETQYF
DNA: TGCAGCGGGAGGAGAGGAGAGACCCAGTACTTC

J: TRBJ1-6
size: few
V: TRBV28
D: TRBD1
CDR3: CASSLFYMQGALAYNSPLHF
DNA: TGTGCCAGCAGTTTATTTTATATGCAGGGGGCTCTAGCGTATAATTCACCCCTCCACTTT

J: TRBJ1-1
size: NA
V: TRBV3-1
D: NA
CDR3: CASSQDLGGWGTEAFF
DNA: TGTGCCAGCAGCCAAGATCTGGGGGGCTGGGGCACTGAAGCTTTCTTT

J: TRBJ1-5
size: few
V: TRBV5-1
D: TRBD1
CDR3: CASSPLRIGTGNQPQHF
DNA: TGCGCCAGCAGTCCACTACGGATCGGGACAGGCAATCAGCCCCAGCATTTT

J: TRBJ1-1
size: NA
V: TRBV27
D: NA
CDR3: CASSPDDRRNTEAFF
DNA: TGTGCCAGCAGTCCCGACGACAGGAGGAACACTGAAGCTTTCTTT

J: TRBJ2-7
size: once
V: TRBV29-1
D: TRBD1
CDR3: CSVLPGTGVYEQYF
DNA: TGCAGCGTCCTCCCCGGGACAGGGGTCTACGAGCAGTACTTC

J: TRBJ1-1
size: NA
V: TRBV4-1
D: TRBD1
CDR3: CASSQPWTGAMNTEAFF
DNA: TGCGCCAGCAGCCAACCCTGGACAGGCGCAATGAACACTGAAGCTTTCTTT

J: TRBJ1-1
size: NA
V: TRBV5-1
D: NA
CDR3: CASSRERTDDTEAFF
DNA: TGCGCCAGCAGCCGAGAGAGGACAGATGACACTGAAGCTTTCTTT

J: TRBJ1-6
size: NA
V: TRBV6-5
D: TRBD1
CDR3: CASRTGTEDNSPLHF
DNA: TGTGCCAGCAGAACCGGGACAGAAGATAATTCACCCCTCCACTTT

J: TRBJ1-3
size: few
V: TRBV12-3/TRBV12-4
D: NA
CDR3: CASWFSGNTIYF
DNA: TGTGCCAGTTGGTTCTCTGGAAACACCATATATTTT

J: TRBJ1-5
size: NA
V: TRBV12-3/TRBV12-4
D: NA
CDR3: CASSLLEEQPQHF
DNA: TGTGCCAGCAGTCTACTCGAAGAACAGCCCCAGCATTTT

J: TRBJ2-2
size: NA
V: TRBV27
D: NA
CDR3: CASSLGWGELFF
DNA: TGTGCCAGCAGTTTGGGCTGGGGGGAGCTGTTTTTT

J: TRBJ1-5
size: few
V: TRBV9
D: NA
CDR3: CASSVGTANQPQHF
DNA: TGTGCCAGCAGCGTAGGTACAGCTAATCAGCCCCAGCATTTT

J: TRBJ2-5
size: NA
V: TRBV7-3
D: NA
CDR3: CASSLVPGETQYF
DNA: TGTGCCAGCAGCTTAGTACCGGGAGAGACCCAGTACTTC

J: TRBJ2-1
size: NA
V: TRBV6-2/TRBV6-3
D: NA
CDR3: CASSYGDRSYNEQFF
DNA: TGTGCCAGCAGTTACGGGGACCGTTCCTACAATGAGCAGTTCTTC

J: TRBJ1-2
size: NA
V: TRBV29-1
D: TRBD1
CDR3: CSVEEGQVVYTF
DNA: TGCAGCGTTGAAGAAGGACAGGTAGTCTACACCTTC

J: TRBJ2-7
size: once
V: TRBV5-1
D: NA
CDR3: CASSGDIFYEQYF
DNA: TGCGCCAGCAGCGGGGACATATTTTACGAGCAGTACTTC

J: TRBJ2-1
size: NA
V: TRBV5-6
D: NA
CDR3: CASGFNRHEQFF
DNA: TGTGCCAGCGGATTTAACCGCCATGAGCAGTTCTTC

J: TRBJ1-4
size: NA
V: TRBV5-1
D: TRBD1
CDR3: CASSFGTDEKLFF
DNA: TGCGCCAGCAGCTTCGGGACAGATGAAAAACTGTTTTTT

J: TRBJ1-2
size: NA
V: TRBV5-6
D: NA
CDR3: CASSEDGNYGYTF
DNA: TGTGCCAGCAGCGAGGACGGTAACTATGGCTACACCTTC

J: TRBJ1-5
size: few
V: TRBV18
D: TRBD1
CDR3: CASSLGQRDYSNQPQHF
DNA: TGTGCCAGCTCATTGGGACAGCGAGATTATAGCAATCAGCCCCAGCATTTT

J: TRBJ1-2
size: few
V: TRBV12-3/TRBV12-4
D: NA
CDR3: CASSLGGYTF
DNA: TGTGCCAGCAGTTTAGGCGGCTACACCTTC

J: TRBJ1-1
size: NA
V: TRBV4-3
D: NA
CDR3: CASSRDHRQLNTEAFF
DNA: TGCGCCAGCAGCCGAGATCATCGTCAGTTAAACACTGAAGCTTTCTTT

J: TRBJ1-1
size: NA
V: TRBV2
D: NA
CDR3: CASSELPRVVQGAEAFF
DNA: TGTGCCAGCAGTGAACTTCCTAGGGTGGTTCAGGGAGCTGAAGCTTTCTTT

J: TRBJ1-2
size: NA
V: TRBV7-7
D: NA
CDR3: CASSLANRRTESYTF
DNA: TGTGCTAGCAGCTTAGCGAATCGCAGGACCGAAAGCTACACCTTC

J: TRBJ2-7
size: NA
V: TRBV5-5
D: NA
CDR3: CASSLRLERVLHEQYF
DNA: TGTGCCAGCAGCTTGCGACTAGAAAGGGTCCTCCACGAGCAGTACTTC

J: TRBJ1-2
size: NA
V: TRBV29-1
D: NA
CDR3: CSVEVGWGYTF
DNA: TGCAGCGTTGAAGTGGGTTGGGGCTACACCTTC

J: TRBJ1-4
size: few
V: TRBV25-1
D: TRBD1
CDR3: CASSEFGTVNEKLFF
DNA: TGTGCCAGCAGTGAATTTGGGACAGTTAATGAAAAACTGTTTTTT

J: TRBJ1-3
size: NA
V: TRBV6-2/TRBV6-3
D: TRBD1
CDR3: CASSYSGQTSGIPGNTIYF
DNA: TGTGCCAGCAGTTACTCGGGACAGACCTCTGGGATCCCTGGAAACACCATATATTTT

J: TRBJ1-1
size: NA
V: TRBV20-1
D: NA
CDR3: CSAVWLGWNTEAFF
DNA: TGCAGTGCGGTCTGGTTGGGCTGGAACACTGAAGCTTTCTTT

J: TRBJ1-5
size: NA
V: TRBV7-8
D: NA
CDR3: CASSNRDTYDQPQHF
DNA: TGTGCCAGCAGCAACCGGGACACTTACGATCAGCCCCAGCATTTT

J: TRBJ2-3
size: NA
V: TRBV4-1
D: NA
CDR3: CASTLVRASTDTQYF
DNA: TGCGCCAGCACGCTAGTCCGGGCCAGCACAGATACGCAGTATTTT

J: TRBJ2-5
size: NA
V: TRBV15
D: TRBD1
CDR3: CATRTGGETQYF
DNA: TGTGCCACCCGGACAGGGGGAGAGACCCAGTACTTC